What follows are 29 T cell receptor beta chains derived from one specimen sequenced in a study of CD8 T cells in ankylosing spondylitis. General study results and limits: What seemed typical of ankylosing spondylitis blood was a TCR beta motif built from roughly eight highly homologous variants.

TCRdb independently ran MiXCR on the 5' RACE reads; one entry per CDR3 protein. The sample comprises around 490,000 distinct CDR3 sequences, roughly 5.3% of which are singletons, and under 4.5% rests with the top ten. No antigens are known for them. The sample taken for sequencing was blood, either unsorted or a sorted T cell fraction (not recorded which). The receptors shown here come from a male donor with ankylosing spondylitis.

This clonotype was detected many times. This chain connects TRBV4-3 to TRBJ2-3; no clear D gene. CDR3 length equals 17 residues. V was shortened by 0 bases and J by 4 bases, with 17 bases between the two germline ends. The germline gives CDR1 LGHNA, CDR2 YSLEER. CDR3: CASSQDPFGGKADTQYF. DNA of the CDR3: TGCGCCAGCAGCCAAGACCCCTTTGGTGGGAAGGCAGATACGCAGTATTTT.

The J gene is TRBJ2-5, the V gene TRBV7-6, with 7 bases matching TRBD2. The trim removed 5 bases at V and 4 bases at J, leaving 7 bases unmatched. This CDR3 contains 14 residues. CDR1 SGHVS and CDR2 FNYEAQ come from the germline V gene. The CDR3: CASSKSGTGETQYF. DNA for the CDR3: TGTGCCAGCAGCAAAAGCGGGACTGGAGAGACCCAGTACTTC.

This clonotype was seen more than once but under ten times. The chain combines TRBV29-1 with TRBJ2-7; D is unclear. V was pared by 4 bases and J by 0 bases, with 10 bases between. Germline V gene sequence: CDR1 SQVTM, CDR2 ANQGSEA. The CDR3 has 13 amino acids. DNA for the CDR3: TGCAGCGTTGTCAGGCAAAGCTCCTACGAGCAGTACTTC. Protein: CSVVRQSSYEQYF.

The sample holds many counts of this clonotype. The chain carries TRBV10-3 and TRBJ2-3; D gene ambiguous. The CDR3 totals 13 residues. Germline V gene sequence: CDR1 ENHRY, CDR2 SYGVKD. V lost 3 bases and J 1 base, leaving 5 bases between the germline ends. CDR3 region: CAISDAGTDTQYF. DNA of the CDR3: TGTGCCATCAGTGACGCAGGCACAGATACGCAGTATTTT.

This clonotype was counted at least ten times. The chain couples TRBV5-1 to TRBJ2-5; TRBD1 is a possible D gene (5 bases). This CDR3 contains 14 residues. The germline gives CDR1 SGHRS, CDR2 YFSETQ. The V end lost 0 bases, the J end lost 5 bases, and 11 bases lay between the germline ends. CDR3 in DNA: TGCGCCAGCAGCTTGGAGGGGCCGGAGGAGACCCAGTACTTC. As protein: CASSLEGPEETQYF.

This clonotype was counted at least ten times. J is TRBJ2-1 and V is TRBV20-1; 7 bases agree with TRBD1. This CDR3 region has 14 residues. The germline CDR1 and CDR2 sequences are DFQATT and SNEGSKA (reference sequence). The ends lost 3 bases at V and 5 bases at J; junction bases unmatched: 7. CDR3 sequence reads: CSASSGQENNEQFF. Written as DNA, the CDR3 is TGCAGTGCTAGCTCCGGACAGGAGAACAATGAGCAGTTCTTC.

This clonotype showed up many times. The CDR3 DNA reads as TGCGCCAGCAGCCCCAGACAGGGTAGGAACGAGCAGTACTTC. Its translation: CASSPRQGRNEQYF. The chain uses TRBV4-3 and TRBJ2-7, with 7 bases identical to TRBD1. Trimming took 4 bases from V and 5 from J; bases not matched to a gene: 8. This CDR3 region has 14 residues. Germline CDR1 LGHNA, CDR2 YSLEER.

This clonotype was counted ten times or more. The genes are TRBV29-1 and TRBJ2-2, with TRBD1 as a possible D gene (7 bases). Deletions cut 6 bases from V and 0 bases from J, with 11 bases between. The CDR3 length is 14 residues. Germline CDR1 is SQVTM and CDR2 is ANQGSEA. The CDR3 loop reads CSVARGANTGELFF. The CDR3 coding sequence is TGCAGCGTGGCCAGGGGGGCGAACACCGGGGAGCTGTTTTTT.

This clonotype was found many times. The chain joins TRBV12-3 or TRBV12-4 to TRBJ2-2; D ambiguous. This CDR3 has 12 amino acids. V was trimmed by 4 bases and J by 3 bases, leaving 3 bases between them. The CDR3 protein is CASSSHTGELFF. The DNA of the CDR3 is TGTGCCAGCAGTTCCCACACCGGGGAGCTGTTTTTT.

In its sample, this clonotype was seen many times. The chain joins TRBV5-4 to TRBJ1-2; D is unresolved. The CDR3 spans 14 residues. Trimming left V 5 bases short and J 8 bases short, with 19 bases between. In germline, CDR1 is SGHNT, CDR2 YYREEE (reference sequence). This CDR3 reads CASRPREGSKGYTF. CDR3 nucleotides: TGTGCCAGCAGGCCGCGTGAGGGATCGAAAGGCTACACCTTC.

The CDR3 here is CSARTGFTQYF. The CDR3 nucleotides are TGCAGTGCTCGGACAGGGTTTACGCAGTATTTT. The chain couples TRBV20-1 to TRBJ2-3, with 8 bases matching TRBD1. The CDR3 loop spans 11 amino acids. Germline CDR1 reads DFQATT; CDR2 reads SNEGSKA (reference sequence). V lost 5 bases to trimming and J lost 8 bases; unmatched junction nucleotides: 3.

This clonotype has ten or more counts. CDR3 sequence reads: CASSPSQAGAYNEQFF. The CDR3 DNA is TGTGCCAGCAGTCCATCTCAAGCGGGGGCCTACAATGAGCAGTTCTTC. J is TRBJ2-1 and V is TRBV27; 8 bases map to TRBD2. The CDR3 is 16 amino acids. Germline values: CDR1 MNHEY, CDR2 SMNVEV (reference sequence). V trimming: 5 bases; J trimming: 2 bases; junction bases outside the gene matches: 8.

At least ten counts were recorded for this clonotype. Relative to the germline gene, one junction end is altered; a read error may explain this. V usage is TRBV7-8 and J usage is TRBJ2-1; D unresolved. From germline, CDR1 is SGHVS and CDR2 FQNEAQ. This CDR3 is 15 amino acids long. The CDR3 region is CASSLARARPISSHF. In DNA form, the CDR3 reads TGTGCCAGCAGCTTAGCTAGGGCTAGGCCCATCTCGTCACATTTC.

Many counts were recorded for this clonotype. The genes are TRBV5-1 and TRBJ1-1; the D gene is possibly TRBD1 (5 bases). From germline, CDR1 is SGHRS and CDR2 YFSETQ. This CDR3 contains 14 residues. The V gene lost 0 bases and the J gene lost 5 bases, with 11 bases spanning the gap. The CDR3 region has the DNA TGCGCCAGCAGCTTGGAGGAGGGGTGGACTGAAGCTTTCTTT. It encodes CASSLEEGWTEAFF.

In this sample, this clonotype turned up many times. J is TRBJ1-4 and V is TRBV4-3, with 7 positions matching TRBD1. With 4 bases clipped from V and 7 bases from J, the junction kept 9 bases outside the gene matches. Germline V gene data show CDR1 as LGHNA and CDR2 as YSLEER. The CDR3 is 15 residues long. The CDR3: CASSPGTGEGEKLFF. Written as DNA, the CDR3 is TGCGCCAGCAGCCCCGGCACAGGGGAAGGTGAAAAACTGTTTTTT.

This clonotype was seen ten or more times. This chain joins TRBV2 and TRBJ1-6, with D hard to call. This CDR3 has 14 residues. Germline V gene sequence: CDR1 SNHLY, CDR2 FYNNEI. The V end lost 3 bases, the J end lost 8 bases, and 11 bases lay between the germline ends. Here the CDR3 reads CASSEGVGDSPLHF. The CDR3 region has the DNA TGTGCCAGCAGTGAGGGCGTCGGGGATTCACCCCTCCACTTT.

This clonotype was detected many times. This sequence joins TRBV20-1 and TRBJ2-7; tentatively, D is TRBD2 (5 bases). Trimming took off 3 bases at V and 0 bases at J, with 15 bases between the two ends. The germline gives CDR1 DFQATT, CDR2 SNEGSKA (reference sequence). CDR3 length equals 15 residues. This CDR3 reads CSASNPSLPSYEQYF. CDR3 DNA: TGCAGTGCTAGTAATCCTAGCCTCCCCTCCTACGAGCAGTACTTC.

This clonotype was observed at least ten times. The rearrangement links TRBV6-1 to TRBJ1-2; D is uncertain. V was trimmed by 0 bases and J by 3 bases, leaving 8 bases between them. Germline V gene lookup returns CDR1 MNHNS and CDR2 SASEGT. The CDR3 has 14 residues. In DNA form, the CDR3 reads TGTGCCAGCAGTGAAGCGCTCGGTGACTATGGCTACACCTTC. Amino acids: CASSEALGDYGYTF.

This clonotype showed up many times. The rearrangement links TRBV4-2 to TRBJ2-7; tentatively, D is TRBD2 (6 bases). The CDR3 totals 15 residues. V was pared by 1 base and J by 3 bases, with 13 bases between. The germline CDR1 and CDR2 sequences are LGHNA and YNFKEQ. This CDR3 reads CASSQVEGNGYEQYF. CDR3 DNA sequence: TGTGCCAGCAGCCAAGTGGAGGGGAACGGCTACGAGCAGTACTTC.

This clonotype was counted many times. This chain joins TRBV4-3 and TRBJ1-4; weak D call: TRBD1 (6 bases). The V end lost 4 bases, the J end lost 5 bases, and 17 bases lay between the germline ends. The germline gives CDR1 LGHNA, CDR2 YSLEER. The CDR3 covers 16 residues. The CDR3: CASSLAIGQKNEKLFF. Here the CDR3 DNA reads TGCGCCAGCAGCCTAGCGATTGGACAGAAAAATGAAAAACTGTTTTTT.

This clonotype was recorded at least ten times. The chain couples TRBV20-1 to TRBJ2-2; 7 nucleotides agree with TRBD1. Germline CDR1 reads DFQATT; CDR2 reads SNEGSKA (reference sequence). The CDR3 sequence is 15 residues long. V lost 5 bases to trimming and J lost 1 base; unmatched junction nucleotides: 7. The CDR3 nucleotides read TGCAGTGCTTCAAAAGGGGGCGTGAACACCGGGGAGCTGTTTTTT. It is translated as CSASKGGVNTGELFF.

In this sample, this clonotype turned up many times. At one end the junction does not follow the germline gene, possibly because of a read error. The J gene is TRBJ2-7, the V gene TRBV12-3 or TRBV12-4, with 9 bases aligning to TRBD2. The CDR3 sequence is 12 residues long. The CDR3 region is CASSLAGIEQYF. The CDR3 DNA is TGTGCCAGCAGTCTAGCGGGAATCGAGCAGTACTTC.

The sample holds many counts of this clonotype. The gene calls are TRBV27 and TRBJ2-7; the D gene is possibly TRBD1 (6 bases). CDR1 is MNHEY and CDR2 is SMNVEV in the germline V gene (reference sequence). V was shortened by 0 bases and J by 3 bases, with 21 bases between the two germline ends. The CDR3 runs to 18 residues. In DNA, the CDR3 is TGTGCCAGCAGTTTATCGGGCCGCCCCGGGACACAATACTACGAGCAGTACTTC. This encodes CASSLSGRPGTQYYEQYF.

This clonotype was counted ten times or more. This chain uses TRBV4-2 with TRBJ2-3; TRBD2 matches 11 bases. V trimming: 0 bases; J trimming: 6 bases; junction bases outside the gene matches: 5. The CDR3 totals 16 residues. Germline CDR1 and CDR2: LGHNA and YNFKEQ. CDR3 sequence reads: CASSQDLAGGGDTQYF. The CDR3, as DNA: TGTGCCAGCAGCCAAGACCTAGCGGGAGGAGGGGATACGCAGTATTTT.

This clonotype was detected ten times or more. The J gene is TRBJ1-4, the V gene TRBV6-1; TRBD1 is a possible D gene (5 bases). Per the germline V gene, CDR1 is MNHNS and CDR2 is SASEGT. CDR3 length: 16 amino acids. V was cut by 2 bases and J by 7 bases, with 17 bases left in between. CDR3 loop: CASSEKRRSGGEKLFF. The CDR3 region has the DNA TGTGCCAGCAGTGAAAAGCGAAGGTCGGGGGGTGAAAAACTGTTTTTT.

This clonotype was found a few times. The chain recombines TRBV28 with TRBJ2-7, with 10 bases identical to TRBD1. The CDR3 has 16 residues. Looked up from germline, CDR1 is MDHEN and CDR2 is SYDVKM. With 3 bases clipped from V and 6 bases from J, the junction kept 11 bases outside the gene matches. The chain's CDR3 is CASSFFRDRGLGEQYF. The CDR3 nucleotides read TGTGCCAGCAGTTTCTTCCGGGACAGGGGTTTGGGCGAGCAGTACTTC.

This clonotype was picked up many times. The rearrangement uses TRBV6-5 and TRBJ2-1; no definite D call. Trimming pared 0 bases from V and 8 bases from J, leaving 20 bases between. There are 17 residues in the CDR3. Looked up from germline, CDR1 is MNHEY and CDR2 is SVGAGI. For the CDR3, the DNA is TGTGCCAGCAGTTACTCGCTTACCCCTTCGATAGCCTATGAGCAGTTCTTC. Its translation is CASSYSLTPSIAYEQFF.

At least ten counts were recorded for this clonotype. V usage is TRBV15 and J usage is TRBJ2-1; 7 positions agree with TRBD2. The CDR3 is 17 residues long. The V gene's germline CDR1 is LNHNV and CDR2 YYDKDF (reference sequence). J gave up 4 bases and V 0 bases, and 9 bases lay outside the gene matches. CDR3 DNA sequence: TGTGCCACCAGCAGAGATTACGCGTCTAGCGGATACAATGAGCAGTTCTTC. As protein: CATSRDYASSGYNEQFF.

This clonotype came up many times. The chain joins TRBV5-1 to TRBJ2-1; the D gene could be TRBD1 or TRBD2 (6 bases each). This CDR3 has 15 residues. V was trimmed by 6 bases and J by 8 bases, leaving 21 bases between them. Germline CDR1 reads SGHRS; CDR2 reads YFSETQ. CDR3 bases: TGCGCCAGCAAAGGGGGGAACTACCGGTCCGATGAGCAGTTCTTC. It codes for CASKGGNYRSDEQFF.